A selection of T cell receptor beta chains follows, all from one sample in a study of memory B cells and T cells in multiple sclerosis. These TCRs' antigens remain unknown. Here immunoSEQ multiplex PCR was the method, and the copy in TCRdb shows in-frame clones only, minus some. The sample includes 30,000 or so clones, roughly 82% seen only once; the top ten take under 3.5%. The sequenced material came from PBMCs from blood kept in culture. The receptors come from a human donor with multiple sclerosis. Both conserved end residues are part of each CDR3. The order of the fields is D gene, J gene, V gene, CDR3 length, clone size, CDR3 protein, CDR3 DNA. D genes are given only for firm matches. Size is stated for part of the rows, as once, few or many counts, or as a class when the clone is expanded.

>-|TRBJ1-2|TRBV7-8|15|few
CASSLVGRGVYGYTF
TGTGCCAGCAGCTTAGTCGGCAGGGGTGTCTATGGCTACACCTTC
>TRBD1|TRBJ2-7|TRBV28|15|-
CASSFRGGQGREQYF
TGTGCCAGCAGTTTTAGGGGGGGACAGGGCCGCGAGCAGTACTTC
>-|TRBJ2-1|TRBV27|11|-
CASSLYNEQFF
TGTGCCAGCAGTTTATACAATGAGCAGTTCTTC
>-|TRBJ1-1|TRBV28|12|-
CASSSPLAEAFF
TGTGCCAGCAGTTCCCCTCTCGCTGAAGCTTTCTTT
>TRBD2|TRBJ2-1|TRBV4-1|15|-
CASSQDRGRGNEQFF
TGCGCCAGCAGCCAAGATCGCGGGAGGGGGAATGAGCAGTTCTTC
>-|TRBJ2-5|TRBV14|14|-
CASSQDGRKETQYF
TGTGCCAGCAGCCAAGACGGGCGGAAAGAGACCCAGTACTTC
>-|TRBJ1-2|TRBV28|13|-
CASSLPYTYGYTF
TGTGCCAGCAGTTTACCTTACACTTATGGCTACACCTTC
>TRBD1|TRBJ1-2|TRBV27|13|-
CASSTDRARGYTF
TGTGCCAGCAGTACGGACAGGGCCCGGGGCTACACCTTC
>-|TRBJ2-5|TRBV29-1|11|-
CSATVTETQYF
TGCAGCGCGACAGTGACAGAGACCCAGTACTTC
>-|TRBJ1-1|TRBV30|14|once
CAWQPQVGQSEAFF
TGTGCCTGGCAACCCCAAGTGGGGCAGAGTGAAGCTTTCTTT
>TRBD1|TRBJ2-7|TRBV6-5|14|-
CASSKQGGAYGQYF
TGTGCCAGCAGTAAACAGGGGGGAGCCTACGGGCAGTACTTC
>TRBD2|TRBJ2-7|TRBV23-1|21|-
CASSHLSRGLAGAQSSYEQYF
TGCGCCAGCAGTCATTTATCCCGGGGACTAGCGGGGGCCCAGAGCTCCTACGAGCAGTACTTC
>TRBD1|TRBJ1-5|TRBV9|14|-
CASSVGQGGQPQHF
TGTGCCAGCAGCGTTGGACAGGGAGGTCAGCCCCAGCATTTT
>-|TRBJ2-2|TRBV2|13|-
CASSRTETGELFF
TGTGCCAGCAGTAGGACGGAGACCGGGGAGCTGTTTTTT
>-|TRBJ1-1|TRBV9|18|-
CASSVGRPGAPMNTEAFF
TGTGCCAGCAGCGTAGGTCGGCCAGGGGCTCCCATGAACACTGAAGCTTTCTTT
>-|TRBJ2-7|TRBV19|13|-
CASSRGGDYEQYF
TGTGCCAGTAGCAGAGGGGGGGACTACGAGCAGTACTTC
>-|TRBJ2-3|TRBV28|16|-
CASSRLRTAGTDTQYF
TGTGCCAGCAGTCGACTCCGGACGGCAGGCACAGATACGCAGTATTTT
>-|TRBJ2-7|TRBV2|14|-
CASSGRQDPPFQYF
TGTGCCAGCAGTGGACGACAGGACCCACCCTTCCAGTACTTC
>-|TRBJ2-2|TRBV11-3|15|-
CASSDGGIRTGELFF
TGTGCCAGCAGCGATGGAGGGATCCGCACCGGGGAGCTGTTTTTT
>-|TRBJ2-1|TRBV6-5|16|-
CASSYVLLPNLGEQFF
TGTGCCAGCAGTTACGTCCTCCTCCCTAATCTAGGGGAGCAGTTCTTC
>-|TRBJ1-5|TRBV19|14|few
CASSYLAGNQPQHF
TGTGCCAGTAGTTACCTGGCGGGGAATCAGCCCCAGCATTTT
>-|TRBJ1-5|TRBV30|13|-
CAWSARGLRPQHF
TGTGCCTGGAGTGCGCGCGGGCTCCGGCCCCAGCATTTT
>-|TRBJ2-7|TRBV14|15|-
CASSQDHRGLYEQYF
TGTGCCAGCAGCCAAGATCATAGGGGATTATACGAGCAGTACTTC
>-|TRBJ2-2|TRBV5-1|16|-
CASSFRSAPSAGELFF
TGCGCCAGCAGCTTCAGGAGCGCCCCTAGTGCCGGGGAGCTGTTTTTT
>-|TRBJ2-4|TRBV7-9|14|-
CASGGPEAKNIQYF
TGTGCCAGCGGTGGGCCGGAAGCCAAAAACATTCAGTACTTC
>TRBD1|TRBJ2-7|TRBV4-1|15|-
CASSLEGQIKGEQYF
TGCGCCAGCAGCCTCGAGGGACAGATTAAGGGCGAGCAGTACTTC
>TRBD2|TRBJ2-3|TRBV10-3|15|-
CAISLAGRPTDTQYF
TGTGCCATCAGCCTAGCGGGGAGACCCACAGATACGCAGTATTTT
>TRBD1|TRBJ1-5|TRBV4-2|18|few
CASSQDFRLDRGVQPQHF
TGTGCCAGCAGCCAAGATTTCCGCCTGGACAGGGGAGTCCAGCCCCAGCATTTT
>TRBD1|TRBJ2-1|TRBV5-1|15|-
CASSLTGQGANEQFF
TGCGCCAGCAGCTTGACGGGACAGGGGGCCAATGAGCAGTTCTTC
>TRBD2|TRBJ2-2|TRBV14|15|-
CASRGTSGRSGELFF
TGTGCCAGCAGAGGGACTAGCGGGAGGTCCGGGGAGCTGTTTTTT
>-|TRBJ1-2|TRBV28|16|-
CASSFQIGGRRKGYTF
TGTGCCAGCAGTTTTCAGATAGGGGGGCGCCGGAAAGGCTACACCTTC